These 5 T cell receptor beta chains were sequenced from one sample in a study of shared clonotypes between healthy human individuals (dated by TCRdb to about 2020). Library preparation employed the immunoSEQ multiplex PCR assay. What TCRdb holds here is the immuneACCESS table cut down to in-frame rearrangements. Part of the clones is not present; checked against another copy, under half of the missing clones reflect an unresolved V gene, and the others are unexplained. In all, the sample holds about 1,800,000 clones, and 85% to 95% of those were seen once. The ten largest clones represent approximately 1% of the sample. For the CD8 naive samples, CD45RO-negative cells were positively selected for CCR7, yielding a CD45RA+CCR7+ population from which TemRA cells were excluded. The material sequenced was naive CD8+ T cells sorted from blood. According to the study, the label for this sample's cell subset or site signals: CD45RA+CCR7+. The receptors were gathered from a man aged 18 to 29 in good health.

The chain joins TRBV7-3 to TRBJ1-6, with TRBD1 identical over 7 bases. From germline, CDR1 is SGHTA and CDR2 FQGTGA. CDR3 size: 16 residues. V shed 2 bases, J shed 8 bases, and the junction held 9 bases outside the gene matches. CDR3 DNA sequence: TGTGCCAGCAGCTTATATGGGACAGAGAGTGATTCACCCCTCCACTTT. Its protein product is CASSLYGTESDSPLHF. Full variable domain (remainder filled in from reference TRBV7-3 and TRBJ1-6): GAGVSQTPSNKVTEKGKYVELRCDPISGHTALYWYRQSLGQGPEFLIYFQGTGAADDSGLPNDRFFAVRPEGSVSTLKIQRTERGDSAVYLCASSLYGTESDSPLHFGNGTRLTVT.

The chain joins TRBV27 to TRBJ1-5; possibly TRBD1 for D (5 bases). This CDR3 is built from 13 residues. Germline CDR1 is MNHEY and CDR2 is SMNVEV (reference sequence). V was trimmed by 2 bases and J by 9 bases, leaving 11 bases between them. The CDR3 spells CASSLTGNAPQHF. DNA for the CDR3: TGTGCCAGCAGTTTAACAGGCAATGCGCCCCAGCATTTT.

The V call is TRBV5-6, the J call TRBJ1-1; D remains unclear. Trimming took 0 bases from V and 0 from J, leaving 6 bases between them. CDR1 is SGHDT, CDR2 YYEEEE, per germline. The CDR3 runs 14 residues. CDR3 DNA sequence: TGTGCCAGCAGCTTGGAGTGGTTGAACACTGAAGCTTTCTTT. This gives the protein CASSLEWLNTEAFF.

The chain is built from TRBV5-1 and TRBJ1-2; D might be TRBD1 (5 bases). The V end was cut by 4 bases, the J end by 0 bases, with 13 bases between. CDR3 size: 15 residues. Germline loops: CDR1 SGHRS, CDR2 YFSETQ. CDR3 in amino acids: CASSNRGVANYGYTF. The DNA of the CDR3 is TGCGCCAGCAGCAACCGAGGGGTAGCTAACTATGGCTACACCTTC.

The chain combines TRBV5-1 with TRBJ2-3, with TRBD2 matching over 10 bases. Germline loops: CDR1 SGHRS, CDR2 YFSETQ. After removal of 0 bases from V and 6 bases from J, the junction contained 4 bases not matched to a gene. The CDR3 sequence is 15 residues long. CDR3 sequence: CASSLGSSGGDTQYF. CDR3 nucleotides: TGCGCCAGCAGCTTGGGCTCTAGCGGGGGTGATACGCAGTATTTT.